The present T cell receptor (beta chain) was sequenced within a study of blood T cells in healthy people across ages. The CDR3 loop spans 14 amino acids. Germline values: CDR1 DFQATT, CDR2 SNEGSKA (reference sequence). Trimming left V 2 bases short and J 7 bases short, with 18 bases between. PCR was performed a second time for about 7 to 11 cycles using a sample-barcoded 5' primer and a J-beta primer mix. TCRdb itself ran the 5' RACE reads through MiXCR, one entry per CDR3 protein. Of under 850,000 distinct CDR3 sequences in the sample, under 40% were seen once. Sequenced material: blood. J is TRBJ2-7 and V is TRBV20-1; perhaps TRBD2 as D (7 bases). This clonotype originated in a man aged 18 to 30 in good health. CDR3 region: CSARSPRGDNEQYF. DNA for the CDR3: TGCAGTGCTAGAAGCCCCCGGGGGGACAATGAGCAGTACTTC.